This TCR beta chain stems from a study of blood T cell repertoires in COVID-19. The V and J ends lost 1 base and 5 bases respectively, with 6 bases between them. Germline CDR1 reads SGHAT; CDR2 reads FQNNGV. The CDR3 runs to 13 residues. Using immunoSEQ multiplex PCR, the repertoire was profiled, and TCRdb retains in-frame clones only, with some absent. The sample contains under 350,000 clones, 75% to 90% of which appear only once. Sequences were obtained from peripheral blood. This TCR came from a man aged 35-49 years with acute or convalescent COVID-19. This chain connects TRBV11-2 to TRBJ1-3; D unclear. CDR3 sequence (DNA): TGTGCCAGCAGCTTAGGACTGAGAAACACCATATATTTT. This gives the protein CASSLGLRNTIYF.